This TCR beta chain originates from a study of beta chain features in type 1 diabetes. Study-wide results and limits: People with Type 1 diabetes carried modestly yet significantly shorter TCRB CDR3s in all four CD4+ subsets.

Sorted populations all had greater than 98% purity. Expressed TCRB transcripts were sequenced after all isolated RNA was converted to cDNA. Here immunoSEQ multiplex PCR was the method, and the copy in TCRdb shows in-frame clones only, minus some. The table has hundreds of thousands of clones, 9.3% seen once. This clone was recorded a few times. Antigen: not known. Trimming took 2 bases from V and 1 from J, leaving 12 bases between them. The CDR3 contains 15 residues. The germline V gene encodes CDR1 PRHDT and CDR2 FYEKMQ (reference sequence). The V call is TRBV13, the J call TRBJ2-7; possible D gene TRBD1, 6 bases. The clonotype originates from a man aged 30 to 39 with type 1 diabetes. Sequenced input: central memory CD4+ T cells from blood. CDR3 in amino acids: CASSLRDITSYEQYF. The DNA for the CDR3 is TGTGCCAGCAGCTTACGGGACATCACTTCCTACGAGCAGTACTTC.